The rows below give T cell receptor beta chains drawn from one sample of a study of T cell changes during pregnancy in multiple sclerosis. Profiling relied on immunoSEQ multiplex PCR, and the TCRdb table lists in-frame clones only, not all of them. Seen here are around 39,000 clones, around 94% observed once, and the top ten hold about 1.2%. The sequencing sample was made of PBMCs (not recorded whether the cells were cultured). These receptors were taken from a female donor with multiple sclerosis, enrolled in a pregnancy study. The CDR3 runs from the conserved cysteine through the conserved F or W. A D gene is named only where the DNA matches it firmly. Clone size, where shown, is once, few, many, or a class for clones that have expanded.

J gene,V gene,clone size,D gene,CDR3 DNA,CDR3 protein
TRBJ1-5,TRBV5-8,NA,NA,TGTGCCAGCAGCCCACCGGGAGCTCAGCCCCAGCATTTT,CASSPPGAQPQHF
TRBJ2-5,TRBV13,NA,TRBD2,TGTGCCAGCAGCTTATTTGCGGGAGGCCAAGAGACCCAGTACTTC,CASSLFAGGQETQYF
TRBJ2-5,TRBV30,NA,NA,TGTGCCTGGAGTGTGAAGCTACGGGAGACCCAGTACTTC,CAWSVKLRETQYF
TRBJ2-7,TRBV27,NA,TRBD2,TGTGCCAGCAGTTTAAATAGCGGGAACTACGAGCAGTACTTC,CASSLNSGNYEQYF
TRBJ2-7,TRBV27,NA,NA,TGTGCCAGCAGTCGGGGCTACGAGCAGTACTTC,CASSRGYEQYF
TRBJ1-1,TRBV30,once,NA,TGTGCCTGGAGGGGGAGAACTGAAGCTTTCTTT,CAWRGRTEAFF
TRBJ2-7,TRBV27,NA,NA,TGTGCCAGCCCTATCATAGCCTACGAGCAGTACTTC,CASPIIAYEQYF
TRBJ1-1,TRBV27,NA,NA,TGTGCCAGCAGTCTAACAAGGGGCACTGAAGCTTTCTTT,CASSLTRGTEAFF
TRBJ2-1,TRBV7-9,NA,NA,TGTGCCAGCAGTATTTATTCTTGGGACCGACACTACAATGAGCAGTTCTTC,CASSIYSWDRHYNEQFF
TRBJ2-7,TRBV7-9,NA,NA,TGTGCCAGCAGCGTTACAGGGCTCCACGAGCAGTACTTC,CASSVTGLHEQYF
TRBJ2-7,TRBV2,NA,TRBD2,TGTGCCAGCAGTACTACTAGCGCGGAGCAGTACTTC,CASSTTSAEQYF
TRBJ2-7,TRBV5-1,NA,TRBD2,TGCGCCAGCAGATGGGCTAGCGGGTCCTACGAGCAGTACTTC,CASRWASGSYEQYF
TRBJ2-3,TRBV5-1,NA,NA,TGCGCCAGCTCCAGGGGGGGCACAGATACGCAGTATTTT,CASSRGGTDTQYF
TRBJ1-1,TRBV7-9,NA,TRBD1,TGTGCCAGCAGCTTTTATTGGACAGGGGAGGAGAACACTGAAGCTTTCTTT,CASSFYWTGEENTEAFF
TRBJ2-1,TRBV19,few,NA,TGTGCCAGTAGTATTAGCCGCTCTAGCTACAATGAGCAGTTCTTC,CASSISRSSYNEQFF
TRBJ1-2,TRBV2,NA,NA,TGTGCCAGCAGTGGTGCAGGGACTGGCTATGGCTACACCTTC,CASSGAGTGYGYTF
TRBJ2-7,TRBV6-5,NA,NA,TGTGCCAGCACGGGTAGCTCCTACGAGCAGTACTTC,CASTGSSYEQYF
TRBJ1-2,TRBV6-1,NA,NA,TGTGCCAGCAGTGAAGAGGGAGGCAGCTGGAACTATGGCTACACCTTC,CASSEEGGSWNYGYTF
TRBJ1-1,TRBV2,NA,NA,TGTGCCAGCAGTGAAGGTCTGGAGACAGGAGCTTTCTTT,CASSEGLETGAFF
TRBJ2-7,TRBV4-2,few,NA,TGTGCCAGCAGCCAAGATCTCGACGGATCCTACGAGCAGTACTTC,CASSQDLDGSYEQYF
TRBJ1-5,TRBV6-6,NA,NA,TGTGCCAGCAGAACTCAGGGGAATCAGCCCCAGCATTTT,CASRTQGNQPQHF
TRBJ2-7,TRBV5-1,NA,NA,TGCGCCACCGCCCCCGGGACACCCTCCTACGAGCAGTACTTC,CATAPGTPSYEQYF
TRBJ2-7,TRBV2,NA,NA,TGTGCCAGCAGTGAAGGGGGCACCTCCTACGAGCAGTACTTC,CASSEGGTSYEQYF